These T cell receptor beta chains were read from a single sample in a study of T cells after yellow fever vaccination. Each CDR3 protein is one row after TCRdb ran MiXCR on the 5' RACE reads. The data show 620,000 or so distinct CDR3 sequences, about a sixth seen once. Sample: PBMCs, taken more than 4 days after the first yellow fever vaccination. Source of these receptors: a man younger than 35 who received the YFV17D yellow fever vaccine. Both conserved end residues are part of each CDR3. D genes are given only for firm matches. Expanded clones are given a class, and other clones once, few, many or no size at all.

j_call: TRBJ2-4; clone_size: few; d_call: TRBD1; v_call: TRBV7-9; cdr3_aa: CASSFTQDRAENIQYF; cdr3_nt: TGTGCCAGCAGCTTCACCCAAGACAGGGCGGAAAACATTCAGTACTTC
j_call: TRBJ1-1; clone_size: -; d_call: -; v_call: TRBV7-2; cdr3_aa: CASSDYRVPNTEAFF; cdr3_nt: TGTGCCAGCAGCGACTACAGGGTCCCGAACACTGAAGCTTTCTTT
j_call: TRBJ2-1; clone_size: -; d_call: TRBD2; v_call: TRBV20-1; cdr3_aa: CSASSSSGGGHEQFF; cdr3_nt: TGCAGTGCTAGCTCTAGTAGCGGGGGTGGCCATGAGCAGTTCTTC
j_call: TRBJ2-1; clone_size: -; d_call: TRBD2; v_call: TRBV5-6; cdr3_aa: CASSSAGVSYNEQFF; cdr3_nt: TGTGCCAGCAGCTCGGCGGGGGTCTCCTACAATGAGCAGTTCTTC
j_call: TRBJ2-7; clone_size: few; d_call: -; v_call: TRBV5-4; cdr3_aa: CASSLGGWFLDEQYF; cdr3_nt: TGTGCCAGCAGCTTGGGAGGATGGTTCCTTGACGAGCAGTACTTC
j_call: TRBJ1-2; clone_size: -; d_call: -; v_call: TRBV5-6; cdr3_aa: CASGWREGLVGYTF; cdr3_nt: TGTGCCAGCGGGTGGAGAGAAGGGTTGGTCGGCTACACCTTC
j_call: TRBJ2-5; clone_size: few; d_call: -; v_call: TRBV29-1; cdr3_aa: CSAATGGGQETQYF; cdr3_nt: TGCAGCGCAGCCACAGGGGGAGGGCAAGAGACCCAGTACTTC
j_call: TRBJ2-5; clone_size: few; d_call: -; v_call: TRBV29-1; cdr3_aa: CSVDSGARETQYF; cdr3_nt: TGCAGCGTTGATTCGGGGGCTCGAGAGACCCAGTACTTC
j_call: TRBJ1-2; clone_size: -; d_call: -; v_call: TRBV2; cdr3_aa: CASSPKTYHSLGYTF; cdr3_nt: TGTGCCAGCAGCCCCAAAACATATCATTCCCTTGGCTACACCTTC
j_call: TRBJ2-7; clone_size: few; d_call: -; v_call: TRBV3-1; cdr3_aa: CASSQDRNRAYEQYF; cdr3_nt: TGTGCCAGCAGCCAAGATAGGAACAGGGCGTACGAGCAGTACTTC
j_call: TRBJ1-5; clone_size: -; d_call: TRBD1; v_call: TRBV6-1; cdr3_aa: CASRPTGGYSQPQHF; cdr3_nt: TGTGCCAGCAGACCGACAGGGGGGTATAGTCAGCCCCAGCATTTT
j_call: TRBJ2-2; clone_size: -; d_call: -; v_call: TRBV20-1; cdr3_aa: CSGDPLAGGNPGSCFF; cdr3_nt: -
j_call: TRBJ2-5; clone_size: many; d_call: TRBD2; v_call: TRBV27; cdr3_aa: CASSFFFPSGVNETQYF; cdr3_nt: TGTGCCAGCAGTTTCTTCTTCCCTAGCGGGGTGAATGAGACCCAGTACTTC
j_call: TRBJ2-3; clone_size: many; d_call: TRBD2; v_call: TRBV12-3/TRBV12-4; cdr3_aa: CASSYRSGGQNTQYF; cdr3_nt: TGTGCCAGCAGCTATCGTAGCGGGGGGCAGAATACGCAGTATTTT
j_call: TRBJ1-2; clone_size: few; d_call: -; v_call: TRBV20-1; cdr3_aa: CSARSRSSYGYTF; cdr3_nt: TGCAGTGCTAGGAGCAGGTCCAGCTATGGCTACACCTTC
j_call: TRBJ2-5; clone_size: few; d_call: TRBD2; v_call: TRBV9; cdr3_aa: CASSVVSGGAGSETQYF; cdr3_nt: TGTGCCAGCAGCGTAGTATCCGGGGGGGCCGGTTCGGAGACCCAGTACTTC
j_call: TRBJ2-1; clone_size: few; d_call: TRBD2; v_call: TRBV5-1; cdr3_aa: CASSLSAGGRVEQFF; cdr3_nt: TGCGCCAGCAGCTTGTCTGCGGGGGGGCGGGTTGAGCAGTTCTTC
j_call: TRBJ2-3; clone_size: -; d_call: TRBD2; v_call: TRBV20-1; cdr3_aa: CSARVAGGHGDTQYF; cdr3_nt: TGCAGTGCTAGAGTAGCGGGGGGGCATGGAGATACGCAGTATTTT
j_call: TRBJ2-1; clone_size: few; d_call: -; v_call: TRBV5-6; cdr3_aa: CASSAGFLEQFF; cdr3_nt: TGTGCCAGCAGCGCTGGATTCCTGGAGCAGTTCTTC
j_call: TRBJ1-4; clone_size: -; d_call: TRBD1; v_call: TRBV19; cdr3_aa: CASRDRATNEKLFF; cdr3_nt: TGTGCCAGTAGGGACAGGGCAACTAATGAAAAACTGTTTTTT
j_call: TRBJ1-2; clone_size: few; d_call: -; v_call: TRBV20-1; cdr3_aa: CSAGPPGQPNYGYTF; cdr3_nt: TGCAGTGCTGGCCCCCCGGGCCAGCCTAACTATGGCTACACCTTC
j_call: TRBJ2-7; clone_size: few; d_call: -; v_call: TRBV7-9; cdr3_aa: CASSLLGTDEQYF; cdr3_nt: TGTGCCAGCAGCTTACTAGGAACAGACGAGCAGTACTTC
j_call: TRBJ1-5; clone_size: -; d_call: -; v_call: TRBV6-1; cdr3_aa: CASTQGYSNQPQHF; cdr3_nt: TGTGCCAGCACCCAGGGGTATAGCAATCAGCCCCAGCATTTT
j_call: TRBJ2-4; clone_size: few; d_call: TRBD1; v_call: TRBV4-1; cdr3_aa: CASSQHGTGLVIQYF; cdr3_nt: TGCGCCAGCAGCCAACACGGGACAGGGCTTGTCATTCAGTACTTC
j_call: TRBJ2-3; clone_size: few; d_call: -; v_call: TRBV15; cdr3_aa: CATRSTTGADTQYF; cdr3_nt: TGTGCCACCAGAAGTACAACGGGGGCAGATACGCAGTATTTT
j_call: TRBJ2-1; clone_size: -; d_call: TRBD1; v_call: TRBV12-3/TRBV12-4; cdr3_aa: CASSMDRGYNEQFF; cdr3_nt: TGTGCCAGCAGTATGGACAGGGGATACAATGAGCAGTTCTTC
j_call: TRBJ2-1; clone_size: few; d_call: -; v_call: TRBV14; cdr3_aa: CASSHLDNNEQFF; cdr3_nt: TGTGCCAGCAGCCACCTGGACAACAATGAGCAGTTCTTC
j_call: TRBJ2-5; clone_size: -; d_call: -; v_call: TRBV10-3; cdr3_aa: CAISEGEVRETQYF; cdr3_nt: TGTGCCATCAGCGAGGGGGAGGTTCGAGAGACCCAGTACTTC
j_call: TRBJ2-5; clone_size: -; d_call: TRBD2; v_call: TRBV7-9; cdr3_aa: CASSPRWASGGWTQYF; cdr3_nt: TGTGCCAGCAGCCCCCGATGGGCTAGCGGGGGGTGGACCCAGTACTTC
j_call: TRBJ2-2; clone_size: once; d_call: TRBD2; v_call: TRBV24-1; cdr3_aa: CATSDLAGANTGELFF; cdr3_nt: TGTGCCACCAGTGACTTAGCGGGGGCGAACACCGGGGAGCTGTTTTTT
j_call: TRBJ2-5; clone_size: -; d_call: -; v_call: TRBV18; cdr3_aa: CASSPRDKQETQYF; cdr3_nt: TGTGCCAGCTCACCCCGGGACAAACAAGAGACCCAGTACTTC